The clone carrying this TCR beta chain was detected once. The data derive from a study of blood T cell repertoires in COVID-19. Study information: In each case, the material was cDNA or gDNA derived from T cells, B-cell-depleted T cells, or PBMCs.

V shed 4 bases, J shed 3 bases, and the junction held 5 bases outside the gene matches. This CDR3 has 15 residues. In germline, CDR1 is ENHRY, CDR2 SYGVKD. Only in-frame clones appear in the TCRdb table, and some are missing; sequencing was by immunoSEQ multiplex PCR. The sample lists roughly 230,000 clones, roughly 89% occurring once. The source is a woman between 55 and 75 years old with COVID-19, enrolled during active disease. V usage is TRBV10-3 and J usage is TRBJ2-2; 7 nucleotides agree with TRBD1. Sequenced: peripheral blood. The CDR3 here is CAISGGQTHTGELFF. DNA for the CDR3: TGTGCCATCAGTGGGGGACAGACCCACACCGGGGAGCTGTTTTTT.